The 29 T cell receptor beta chains below were found in one sample sequenced in a study of graft-versus-host responses after intestinal transplantation. Clones were read by immunoSEQ multiplex PCR, and TCRdb kept only the in-frame ones, dropping some. The profile shows around 100,000 clones, roughly 93% of them singletons. No antigen is known for these receptors. The input for sequencing was unstimulated CD8+ T cells sorted from spleen or lymph node cells, taken before intestinal transplant. These receptors were taken from a human donor who received an intestinal transplant.

This chain uses TRBV30 with TRBJ2-1; 8 nucleotides agree with TRBD1. With 1 base clipped from V and 8 bases from J, the junction kept 10 bases outside the gene matches. This CDR3 spans 15 amino acids. Germline CDR1 and CDR2: GTSNPN and SVGIG (reference sequence). The CDR3 sequence: CAWSADRGVVYEQFF. As DNA, the CDR3 is TGTGCCTGGAGTGCAGACAGGGGTGTAGTTTATGAGCAGTTCTTC.

J is TRBJ1-6 and V is TRBV5-8; D gene unclear. The length of the CDR3 is 16 residues. Trimming removed 0 bases at V and 7 bases at J, with 14 bases between. Germline V gene sequence: CDR1 SGHTS, CDR2 YDEGEE. This CDR3 reads CASSLVSGVPNSPLHF. The CDR3 region has the DNA TGTGCCAGCAGCTTGGTTTCTGGGGTCCCCAATTCACCCCTCCACTTT.

The sample holds a few counts of this clone. The J gene is TRBJ1-2, the V gene TRBV19; 12 bases match TRBD1. The CDR3 is made up of 16 amino acids. Germline assignment: CDR1 LNHDA and CDR2 SQIVND (reference sequence). The V and J ends lost 7 bases and 0 bases, in that order; junction bases with no gene match: 6. The CDR3 region is CASNGWDRGPNYGYTF. The DNA for the CDR3 is TGTGCCAGTAACGGTTGGGACAGGGGGCCTAACTATGGCTACACCTTC.

This chain links TRBV30 with TRBJ2-7; the match to TRBD1 covers 10 bases. The CDR3 length is 14 residues. Germline V gene sequence: CDR1 GTSNPN, CDR2 SVGIG (reference sequence). The V and J ends lost 3 bases and 2 bases, in that order; junction bases with no gene match: 4. CDR3 DNA sequence: TGTGCCTGGAGGTATGGGACAGGGGCCTACGAGCAGTACTTC. Its protein is CAWRYGTGAYEQYF.

This clone has more than one count but fewer than ten. The rearrangement uses TRBV7-7 and TRBJ1-3, with a weak D call TRBD1 (5 bases). The CDR3 is made up of 14 amino acids. Germline V gene data show CDR1 as SSHAT and CDR2 as FNYEAQ (reference sequence). Trimming left V 3 bases short and J 0 bases short, with 6 bases between. The chain's CDR3 is CASSLGGSGNTIYF. Written as DNA, the CDR3 is TGTGCCAGCAGCTTGGGGGGCTCTGGAAACACCATATATTTT. The whole variable domain, filled in from reference TRBV7-7 and TRBJ1-3, reads GAGVSQSPRYKVTKRGQDVTLRCDPISSHATLYWYQQALGQGPEFLTYFNYEAQPDKSGLPSDRFSAERPEGSISTLTIQRTEQRDSAMYRCASSLGGSGNTIYFGEGSWLTVV.

V usage is TRBV4-1 and J usage is TRBJ2-1; 8 bases fit TRBD2. After removal of 8 bases from V and 7 bases from J, the junction contained 16 bases not matched to a gene. Germline V CDR1 and CDR2: MGHRA, YSYEKL. The CDR3 consists of 16 residues. CDR3 residues: CASRRTAGGKGNEQFF. Here the CDR3 DNA reads TGCGCCAGCCGTAGGACGGCGGGGGGAAAGGGTAATGAGCAGTTCTTC.

V is TRBV6-1 and J is TRBJ1-3; D is undetermined. The CDR3 has 15 residues. Trimming took off 1 base at V and 0 bases at J, with 7 bases between the two ends. CDR1 MNHNS and CDR2 SASEGT come from the germline V gene. The DNA for the CDR3 is TGTGCCAGCAGTGAAGAATGGAGCTCTGGAAACACCATATATTTT. It is translated as CASSEEWSSGNTIYF.

The gene calls are TRBV5-1 and TRBJ2-5, with TRBD1 identical over 11 bases. The end of the DNA is better explained by TRBJ2-7, so the J call may be wrong. From germline, CDR1 is SGHRS and CDR2 YFSETQ. This CDR3 contains 15 residues. In nucleotides, the CDR3 is TGCGCCAGCAGCTTCCGAGGGACAGGGGGGGACGAGCAGTACTTC. Translating it yields CASSFRGTGGDEQYF.

The V gene is TRBV5-1, the J gene TRBJ1-2; D might be TRBD1 (6 bases). CDR1 and CDR2 (germline): SGHRS, YFSETQ. The CDR3 has 15 residues. The V end was cut by 2 bases, the J end by 6 bases, with 17 bases between. The CDR3 bases are TGCGCCAGCAGCTTTCGCCCGACAGGCGGGGATGGCTACACCTTC. It yields the protein CASSFRPTGGDGYTF.

This clone has just one count. The chain links TRBV6-1 to TRBJ2-1; 9 bases fit TRBD2. Germline V CDR1 and CDR2: MNHNS, SASEGT. The CDR3 runs 15 residues. The V segment lost 2 bases and the J segment 4 bases; nucleotides outside the gene matches: 3. CDR3: CASSESTSGYNEQFF. The CDR3 DNA reads as TGTGCCAGCAGTGAAAGCACTAGCGGGTACAATGAGCAGTTCTTC.

This chain links TRBV27 with TRBJ1-3, with TRBD1 matching 8 bases. CDR3 length equals 15 residues. The J segment lost 3 bases and the V segment lost 3 bases, leaving 4 bases of the junction unmatched. Germline loops: CDR1 MNHEY, CDR2 SMNVEV (reference sequence). The CDR3 DNA reads TGTGCCAGCAGTTTTCAGGGGGCTATTGGAAACACCATATATTTT. It yields the protein CASSFQGAIGNTIYF.

The chain recombines TRBV4-1 with TRBJ2-7; 7 bases align to TRBD1. CDR1 MGHRA and CDR2 YSYEKL come from the germline V gene. CDR3 size: 14 residues. The V and J ends lost 8 bases and 7 bases, in that order; junction bases with no gene match: 14. The CDR3 region has the DNA TGCGCCAGCCCATATGAGGACAGGCCGGGGGAGCAGTACTTC. Translated, it gives CASPYEDRPGEQYF.

V and J are TRBV19 and TRBJ1-2, with 8 bases lining up with TRBD1. V lost 6 bases to trimming and J lost 7 bases; unmatched junction nucleotides: 13. The CDR3 extends over 15 amino acids. Germline V gives CDR1 LNHDA, CDR2 SQIVND (reference sequence). The CDR3 coding sequence is TGTGCCAGTAGCCCGACAGGGGATTTTTTTAGTGGCTACACCTTC. This sequence encodes CASSPTGDFFSGYTF.

V usage is TRBV19 and J usage is TRBJ2-1; D is uncertain. Germline CDR1 and CDR2: LNHDA and SQIVND (reference sequence). The CDR3 has 11 residues. V dropped 7 bases and J dropped 8 bases, with 9 bases sitting between them. This CDR3 reads CASKIRDEQFF. The CDR3 nucleotides read TGTGCCAGTAAGATTCGCGATGAGCAGTTCTTC.

The genes are TRBV30 and TRBJ1-1, with D uncertain. Germline CDR1 GTSNPN, CDR2 SVGIG (reference sequence). The CDR3 extends over 12 amino acids. V shed 0 bases and J shed 8 bases, with 10 bases lying between them. The CDR3 nucleotides are TGTGCCTGGAGTGTAAGGATAGAAGAAGCTTTCTTT. Translated: CAWSVRIEEAFF.

This clone was seen a single time. The J gene is TRBJ2-1, the V gene TRBV4-1; 9 bases are a match to TRBD1. The CDR3 runs 17 residues. The trim removed 1 base at V and 0 bases at J, leaving 4 bases unmatched. Germline-derived CDR1 and CDR2 are MGHRA and YSYEKL. The CDR3 nucleotides are TGCGCCAGCAGCCAAGGTAACAGGGGGCCCTCCTACAATGAGCAGTTCTTC. Its protein product is CASSQGNRGPSYNEQFF.

This sequence joins TRBV2 and TRBJ1-4; D call uncertain. V was shortened by 5 bases and J by 7 bases, with 17 bases between the two germline ends. CDR1 SNHLY and CDR2 FYNNEI come from the germline V gene. The CDR3 runs 15 residues. This CDR3 is CASSSIGDASEKLFF. As DNA, the CDR3 is TGTGCCAGCAGTTCCATAGGAGACGCAAGTGAAAAACTGTTTTTT.

The chain is built from TRBV5-5 and TRBJ1-3, with TRBD1 identical over 7 bases. Per germline, CDR1 SGHKS and CDR2 YYEKEE (reference sequence). V shed 4 bases and J 3 bases; nucleotides not matched to a gene: 7. The CDR3 totals 15 residues. The CDR3 sequence is CASSVTGYFGNTIYF. The CDR3 DNA reads as TGTGCCAGCAGCGTGACAGGGTATTTTGGAAACACCATATATTTT.

J is TRBJ1-1 and V is TRBV29-1; 8 nucleotides match TRBD1. Germline CDR1 SQVTM, CDR2 ANQGSEA. CDR3 length equals 16 residues. V lost 0 bases and J lost 8; bases outside the gene matches: 14. CDR3 in DNA: TGCAGCGTTGAAGATCCGAACAGGGGGGGAGTTTCCGAAGCTTTCTTT. This translates into CSVEDPNRGGVSEAFF.

This clone has more than one count but fewer than ten. J is TRBJ1-3 and V is TRBV5-6; D may be TRBD1 (5 bases). V lost 4 bases, J lost 0 bases, and 8 bases lay in between. Germline CDR1 and CDR2: SGHDT and YYEEEE. The CDR3 spans 14 residues. The CDR3 region has the DNA TGTGCCAGCAGCACGACAGTCTCTGGAAACACCATATATTTT. This codes for CASSTTVSGNTIYF.

The chain carries TRBV2 and TRBJ2-5; 9 bases line up with TRBD2. The CDR3 loop spans 16 amino acids. Germline assignment: CDR1 SNHLY and CDR2 FYNNEI. The V gene end was trimmed by 1 base and the J gene end by 5 bases; junction bases not matched to a gene: 8. Here the CDR3 DNA reads TGTGCCAGCAGTGAAGGGCTAGCGGGGATGGGGGAGACCCAGTACTTC. Translating it yields CASSEGLAGMGETQYF.

There are a few counts of this clone. For the CDR3, the DNA is TGTGCCAGCAGCTTAGCGCCCGACACTGAAGCTTTCTTT. It codes for CASSLAPDTEAFF. This chain uses TRBV7-2 with TRBJ1-1; D uncertain. The CDR3 length is 13 residues. Trimming stripped 0 bases from V and 3 bases from J, with 5 bases between. From germline, CDR1 is SGHTA and CDR2 FQGNSA.

The CDR3 DNA follows: TGTGCCAGCAGCCCCTCCTGGGCGGGGGGGAGGGATACGCAGTATTTT. Translating it yields CASSPSWAGGRDTQYF. The V and J genes are TRBV9 and TRBJ2-3; 9 bases match TRBD2. The germline V gene encodes CDR1 SGDLS and CDR2 YYNGEE. The V segment lost 4 bases and the J segment 6 bases; nucleotides outside the gene matches: 12. The CDR3 sequence is 16 residues long.

The V and J genes are TRBV15 and TRBJ1-1; D is perhaps TRBD1 (6 bases). Germline V gene sequence: CDR1 LNHNV, CDR2 YYDKDF (reference sequence). Trimming pared 0 bases from V and 11 bases from J, leaving 10 bases between. This CDR3 region has 12 residues. CDR3 sequence (DNA): TGTGCCACCAGCAGAGATCGACAGGTGGCTTTCTTT. This gives the protein CATSRDRQVAFF.

This clone was seen just once. The chain recombines TRBV11-2 with TRBJ1-1; D is uncertain. The germline V and J ends were trimmed by 5 bases and 1 base, with 8 bases remaining between them. In germline, CDR1 is SGHAT, CDR2 FQNNGV. The CDR3 loop spans 13 amino acids. The CDR3 reads CASSPLPNTEAFF. In DNA, the CDR3 is TGTGCCAGCAGCCCCCTCCCGAACACTGAAGCTTTCTTT.

Only one count was recorded for this clone. J is TRBJ1-1 and V is TRBV11-2, with D unclear. Deletions cut 1 base from V and 0 bases from J, with 9 bases between. Germline CDR1 and CDR2: SGHAT and FQNNGV. The CDR3 consists of 15 residues. As DNA, the CDR3 is TGTGCCAGCAGCTTAGTCGGGCGGTTGAACACTGAAGCTTTCTTT. Translated, it gives CASSLVGRLNTEAFF.

V usage is TRBV19 and J usage is TRBJ2-7, with D maybe TRBD2 (5 bases). The germline V gene encodes CDR1 LNHDA and CDR2 SQIVND (reference sequence). V shed 3 bases and J shed 4 bases, with 13 bases lying between them. The CDR3 has 14 amino acids. The CDR3 nucleotides read TGTGCCAGTAGTATTGGAGGCAAGACGTACGAGCAGTACTTC. Amino acid sequence: CASSIGGKTYEQYF.

CDR3 sequence reads: CASSLLAGGPNEQFF. As DNA, the CDR3 is TGTGCCAGCAGCCTACTAGCGGGGGGGCCCAATGAGCAGTTCTTC. The chain employs TRBV6-1 and TRBJ2-1; TRBD2 agrees at 13 bases. This CDR3 has 15 residues. CDR1 MNHNS and CDR2 SASEGT come from the germline V gene. V trimming: 6 bases; J trimming: 6 bases; junction bases outside the gene matches: 5.

The chain has TRBV19 and TRBJ1-6, with D hard to call. Germline CDR1 LNHDA, CDR2 SQIVND (reference sequence). V lost 0 bases and J 9 bases, leaving 6 bases between the germline ends. The CDR3 runs to 13 residues. CDR3 nucleotide sequence: TGTGCCAGTAGTATAGACGACGGTTCACCCCTCCACTTT. Translating gives CASSIDDGSPLHF.